A selection of T cell receptor beta chains follows, all from one sample in a study of blood T cell repertoires in COVID-19. Sequenced by immunoSEQ multiplex PCR; TCRdb stores in-frame clones only, minus some. The profile shows hundreds of thousands of clones, about 88% of them singletons. Sequences were obtained from PBMCs or T cells enriched from blood (not recorded which). Receptors were obtained from a woman aged 18-29 years who had been exposed to COVID-19. Both conserved end residues are part of each CDR3. D genes are given only for firm matches. Size is omitted from some rows. Given values are once, few, many or a class for expanded clones.

.	TRBV4-2	.	TRBJ1-2	CASSQRGDTTNYGYTF	TGTGCCAGCAGCCAAAGAGGGGACACAACTAACTATGGCTACACCTTC
.	TRBV5-1	.	TRBJ1-4	CASSLGPTGTNEKLFF	TGCGCCAGCAGCTTGGGACCCACCGGGACTAATGAAAAACTGTTTTTT
once	TRBV4-3	.	TRBJ1-2	CASSQDRSRGRGGYTF	TGCGCCAGCAGCCAAGATCGTAGCAGGGGAAGAGGCGGCTACACCTTC
few	TRBV30	.	TRBJ1-2	CAYHTGTTVYGYTF	TGTGCCTACCATACAGGGACCACAGTCTATGGCTACACCTTC
.	TRBV7-9	.	TRBJ2-5	CASSQAGRGETQYF	TGTGCCAGCAGCCAGGCCGGCAGGGGTGAGACCCAGTACTTC
.	TRBV7-2	.	TRBJ2-7	CASSLKSGSTTGEQYF	TGTGCCAGCAGCTTAAAGAGCGGGTCCACTACTGGGGAGCAGTACTTC
.	TRBV28	.	TRBJ1-2	CASRQGVSGYTF	TGTGCCAGCAGACAGGGAGTTTCTGGCTACACCTTC
.	TRBV2	TRBD1	TRBJ1-2	CARIGTGYGYTF	TGTGCCAGGATTGGGACAGGGTATGGCTACACCTTC
.	TRBV6-5	TRBD1	TRBJ1-2	CASSFSGTGNYGYTF	TGTGCCAGCAGTTTCTCCGGGACAGGGAACTATGGCTACACCTTC
.	TRBV7-2	TRBD1	TRBJ1-6	CASSPRQGNFSPLHF	TGTGCCAGCAGCCCCCGACAGGGGAATTTTTCACCCCTCCACTTT
.	TRBV4-1	.	TRBJ2-3	CASSHLGTDTQYF	TGCGCCAGCAGCCACCTAGGCACAGATACGCAGTATTTT
few	TRBV5-1	TRBD2	TRBJ2-2	CASSWTSGGADTGELFF	TGCGCCAGCAGCTGGACTAGCGGGGGGGCTGACACCGGGGAGCTGTTTTTT
.	TRBV6-2/TRBV6-3	.	TRBJ2-7	CASSYLSLGDEQYF	TGTGCCAGCAGTTACTTATCCCTAGGAGACGAGCAGTACTTC
.	TRBV6-6	.	TRBJ1-5	CASKNVARGNQPQHF	TGTGCCAGCAAGAATGTGGCGAGGGGCAATCAGCCCCAGCATTTT
.	TRBV6-5	TRBD1	TRBJ2-1	CASSYGTGGLREQFF	TGTGCCAGCAGTTACGGGACAGGGGGGCTTCGCGAGCAGTTCTTC
.	TRBV6-5	TRBD1	TRBJ1-2	CASSYSSGQYYGYTF	TGTGCCAGCAGTTACTCATCGGGACAGTACTATGGCTACACCTTC
.	TRBV28	TRBD2	TRBJ2-1	CASRSSGLALGGSNEQFF	TGTGCCAGCAGATCATCGGGACTAGCGTTAGGAGGGTCCAATGAGCAGTTCTTC
.	TRBV7-3	.	TRBJ1-1	CASSPGTLNTEAFF	TGTGCCAGCAGCCCTGGGACATTGAACACTGAAGCTTTCTTT
.	TRBV10-3	.	TRBJ2-3	CAIKDTNGGTDTQYF	TGTGCCATCAAGGATACTAACGGTGGTACAGATACGCAGTATTTT
.	TRBV19	TRBD1	TRBJ2-7	CASGRQGSSIEQYF	TGTGCCAGTGGACGACAGGGGTCTTCTATCGAGCAGTACTTC
few	TRBV7-9	TRBD1	TRBJ1-1	CASSFETGLSTEAFF	TGTGCCAGCAGCTTCGAGACAGGGTTGAGCACTGAAGCTTTCTTT
.	TRBV9	.	TRBJ2-3	CASSVVSQADTQYF	TGTGCCAGCAGCGTAGTTTCACAAGCAGATACGCAGTATTTT
.	TRBV5-1	TRBD2	TRBJ2-1	CASSTGTSGIENEQFF	TGCGCCAGCAGCACAGGGACTAGCGGGATTGAGAATGAGCAGTTCTTC
.	TRBV13	TRBD1	TRBJ1-4	CASSPGDRGGEKLFF	TGTGCCAGCAGCCCAGGAGACAGGGGTGGGGAAAAACTGTTTTTT
.	TRBV4-3	.	TRBJ2-7	CASSQDRARLYEQYF	TGCGCCAGCAGCCAAGACAGGGCAAGGCTCTACGAGCAGTACTTC
.	TRBV3-1/TRBV3-2	.	TRBJ1-5	CASSQDPNQPQHF	TGTGCCAGCAGCCAAGACCCAAATCAGCCCCAGCATTTT
.	TRBV5-1	.	TRBJ2-1	CASSGQWPTYNEQFF	TGCGCCAGCAGTGGTCAATGGCCCACCTACAATGAGCAGTTCTTC
.	TRBV27	.	TRBJ2-7	CASSSGYEQYF	TGTGCCAGCAGTTCAGGGTACGAGCAGTACTTC
.	TRBV13	.	TRBJ2-1	CASSLGRDNEQFF	TGTGCCAGCAGCTTAGGACGGGACAATGAGCAGTTCTTC
.	TRBV28	TRBD1	TRBJ1-5	CASTQSGGNQPQHF	TGTGCCAGCACCCAGTCAGGGGGTAATCAGCCCCAGCATTTT
.	TRBV6-2/TRBV6-3	.	TRBJ2-3	CASSYRRGTDTQYF	TGTGCCAGCAGTTACCGCCGGGGGACGGATACGCAGTATTTT
.	TRBV28	.	TRBJ1-1	CASPPHAGARGTEAFF	TGTGCCAGCCCCCCACACGCGGGGGCGCGGGGCACTGAAGCTTTCTTT
.	TRBV9	.	TRBJ2-7	CASSVVPSLLYEQYF	TGTGCCAGCAGCGTAGTTCCGAGTCTACTCTACGAGCAGTACTTC
once	TRBV7-9	TRBD1	TRBJ1-2	CASSWAGTGGQAYGYTF	TGTGCCAGCAGCTGGGCGGGTACAGGAGGACAGGCCTATGGCTACACCTTC
.	TRBV6-5	.	TRBJ1-2	CASHTVGAGYGYTF	TGTGCCAGCCACACCGTTGGGGCAGGCTATGGCTACACCTTC
.	TRBV4-1	.	TRBJ1-2	CASSQDVTDYGYTF	TGCGCCAGCAGCCAAGATGTGACAGACTATGGCTACACCTTC
.	TRBV24-1	TRBD1	TRBJ1-5	CATSESGQGRVQPQHF	TGTGCCACCAGTGAGTCGGGACAGGGTCGGGTGCAGCCCCAGCATTTT
few	TRBV19	.	TRBJ2-7	CASSNHRQGVYEQYF	TGTGCCAGTAGTAACCACCGGCAGGGCGTGTACGAGCAGTACTTC
.	TRBV12-5	.	TRBJ1-1	CASGAPGSEAFF	TGTGCTAGTGGTGCCCCAGGGTCTGAAGCTTTCTTT
.	TRBV7-8	TRBD1	TRBJ2-7	CASSLEGQGSYEQYF	TGTGCCAGCAGCCTAGAGGGACAGGGCTCCTACGAGCAGTACTTC
.	TRBV6-5	.	TRBJ1-1	CASKEGPMNTEAFF	TGTGCCAGCAAGGAGGGTCCCATGAACACTGAAGCTTTCTTT
.	TRBV24-1	TRBD2	TRBJ2-1	CATSYTSGTNEQFF	TGTGCCACCAGTTATACTAGCGGCACCAATGAGCAGTTCTTC
.	TRBV4-1	TRBD1	TRBJ1-5	CASSQDDRALLAQHF	TGCGCCAGCAGCCAGGACGACAGGGCCCTTCTGGCCCAGCATTTT
.	TRBV27	TRBD2	TRBJ2-7	CASSWVKRGGPYEQYF	TGTGCCAGCAGTTGGGTAAAGCGGGGGGGCCCATACGAGCAGTACTTC
.	TRBV6-5	TRBD1	TRBJ1-4	CASSHPGTGVEKLFF	TGTGCCAGCAGCCATCCGGGGACAGGGGTTGAAAAACTGTTTTTT
.	TRBV12-3/TRBV12-4	TRBD1	TRBJ2-1	CASSWGTGGFF	TGTGCCAGCAGTTGGGGGACAGGGGGATTCTTC
.	TRBV7-2	TRBD1	TRBJ2-2	CASSLAGQGAGELFF	TGTGCCAGCAGCTTAGCCGGACAGGGGGCCGGGGAGCTGTTTTTT
.	TRBV7-2	TRBD1	TRBJ2-2	CASSFRQGGNTGELFF	TGTGCCAGCAGCTTCAGACAGGGGGGGAACACCGGGGAGCTGTTTTTT
.	TRBV11-2	.	TRBJ2-7	CASSLDPTSGQYF	TGTGCCAGCAGCTTAGACCCGACATCTGGGCAGTACTTC
.	TRBV7-3	TRBD2	TRBJ2-1	CASSLNPSGASHEQFF	TGTGCCAGCAGCTTAAATCCCAGCGGGGCATCACATGAGCAGTTCTTC
.	TRBV12-3/TRBV12-4	.	TRBJ1-1	CASSLIGGTEAFF	TGTGCCAGCAGTTTAATCGGGGGGACTGAAGCTTTCTTT
.	TRBV5-1	.	TRBJ2-7	CASSPNSQTYEQYF	TGCGCCAGCAGCCCTAACAGCCAAACCTACGAGCAGTACTTC
.	TRBV19	.	TRBJ2-3	CASSISKPGSNLPPRSTDTQYF	TGTGCCAGTAGTATCTCGAAACCGGGAAGTAACCTCCCCCCGCGAAGCACAGATACGCAGTATTTT
.	TRBV28	.	TRBJ2-2	CASSLPEGGRTGELFF	TGTGCCAGCAGCCTACCTGAGGGGGGGCGAACCGGGGAGCTGTTTTTT
.	TRBV18	TRBD1	TRBJ1-1	CASSRDRKNTEAFF	TGTGCCAGCTCAAGGGACAGGAAGAACACTGAAGCTTTCTTT
.	TRBV28	TRBD2	TRBJ2-1	CASSLISSGRAHEQFF	TGTGCCAGCAGTCTGATTTCTAGCGGGAGGGCCCATGAGCAGTTCTTC
.	TRBV6-6	TRBD2	TRBJ2-2	CASSSRSGGNTGELFF	TGTGCCAGCAGTTCGCGTAGCGGGGGCAACACCGGGGAGCTGTTTTTT
.	TRBV11-2	TRBD2	TRBJ2-1	CASSPRGLAGLYNEQFF	TGTGCCAGCAGCCCTAGGGGACTAGCGGGACTCTACAATGAGCAGTTCTTC